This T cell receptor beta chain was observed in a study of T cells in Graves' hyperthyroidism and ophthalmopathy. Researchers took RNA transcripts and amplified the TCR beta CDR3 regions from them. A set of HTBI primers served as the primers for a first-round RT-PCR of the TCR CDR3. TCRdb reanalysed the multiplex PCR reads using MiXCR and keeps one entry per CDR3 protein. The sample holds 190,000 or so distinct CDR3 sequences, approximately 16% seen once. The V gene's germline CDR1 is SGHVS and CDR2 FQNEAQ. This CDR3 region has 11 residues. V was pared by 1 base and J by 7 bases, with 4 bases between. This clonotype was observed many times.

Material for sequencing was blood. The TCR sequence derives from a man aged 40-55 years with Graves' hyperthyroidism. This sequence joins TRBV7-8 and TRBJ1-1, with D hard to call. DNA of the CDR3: TGTGCCAGCAGCTTAGTCGATGAAGCTTTCTTT. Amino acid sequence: CASSLVDEAFF.